These 5 T cell receptor beta chains originate from one sample sequenced in a study of T cell responses to AZD1222 COVID-19 vaccine. Assay used: immunoSEQ multiplex PCR; TCRdb lists only in-frame clones, some missing. The sample lists just under 150,000 clones, around 84% occurring once. The source material was peripheral blood, sampled 28 days after the second AZD1222 dose. The receptors shown here come from an adult who received the AZD1222 COVID-19 vaccine.

This rearrangement joins TRBV5-1 to TRBJ1-1; no firm D call. This CDR3 region has 14 residues. The V end was cut by 9 bases, the J end by 1 base, with 16 bases between. The V gene's germline CDR1 is SGHRS and CDR2 YFSETQ. The CDR3 loop is CATVIMRGNTEAFF. The CDR3 nucleotides are TGCGCCACTGTAATAATGCGGGGGAACACTGAAGCTTTCTTT.

The chain has TRBV5-6 and TRBJ1-6; D gene uncertain. The V gene lost 3 bases and the J gene lost 7 bases, with 17 bases spanning the gap. Germline V gene data show CDR1 as SGHDT and CDR2 as YYEEEE. The CDR3 contains 16 residues. CDR3 residues: CASSYQRVLGNSPLHF. As DNA, the CDR3 is TGTGCCAGCAGCTACCAACGGGTTCTCGGGAATTCACCCCTCCACTTT.

The chain combines TRBV18 with TRBJ2-5; TRBD1 or TRBD2 may be the D gene (5 bases each). V dropped 2 bases and J dropped 2 bases, with 12 bases sitting between them. The CDR3 runs to 15 residues. Germline V gene lookup returns CDR1 KGHSH and CDR2 LQKENI. The CDR3 DNA reads TGTGCCAGCTCACCAAGAATAGGGGAGCAAGAGACCCAGTACTTC. Its protein is CASSPRIGEQETQYF.

The chain joins TRBV9 to TRBJ1-6; 9 nucleotides agree with TRBD1. This CDR3 is built from 15 residues. Per the germline V gene, CDR1 is SGDLS and CDR2 is YYNGEE. The V gene end was trimmed by 4 bases and the J gene end by 10 bases; junction bases not matched to a gene: 9. The CDR3 nucleotides read TGTGCCAGCAGCTCCTCCGGGACAGGGACCTCACCCCTCCACTTT. Its translation is CASSSSGTGTSPLHF.

The chain joins TRBV6-2 or TRBV6-3 to TRBJ1-4; 7 bases align to TRBD1. Germline trimming cut 5 bases from V and 6 bases from J; bases unmatched to any gene: 3. The CDR3 spans 13 residues. Per the germline V gene, CDR1 is MNHEY and CDR2 is SVGEGT. Here the CDR3 DNA reads TGTGCCAGCAGTGACAGGGAAGATGAAAAACTGTTTTTT. It codes for CASSDREDEKLFF.